This T cell receptor beta chain was found in a study of cytomegalovirus exposure and HLA in healthy donors. Findings and caveats of the study: Most TCR sequences were uncommon, yet certain public TCRs appeared in many donors. Looking again later, the authors saw that most CMV-associated TCR beta chains seemed HLA-restricted.

As to this clone: Its specificity is not known.

Primers for the PCR totalled 60 Vbeta and 13 Jbeta. Clones were sequenced by immunoSEQ multiplex PCR, and TCRdb holds only the in-frame ones, with some missing. Seen here are 150,000 to 200,000 clones, around 80% observed once, and the top ten hold about 2.1%. The CDR3 sequence is 16 residues long. With V trimmed by 3 bases and J by 0 bases, 2 bases remained unmatched. From germline, CDR1 is SGHRS and CDR2 YFSETQ. The chain carries TRBV5-1 and TRBJ2-2, with 10 bases aligning to TRBD2. The sequence was obtained from a man in his thirties or forties in good health and CMV-seronegative. The sample taken for sequencing was PBMCs. DNA of the CDR3: TGCGCCAGCAGCTCTAGCGGGAGTGCGAACACCGGGGAGCTGTTTTTT. It encodes CASSSSGSANTGELFF.